This T cell receptor (beta chain) derives from a study of cytomegalovirus exposure and HLA in healthy donors. In regard to this clone: Its antigen is undetermined.

Measured with immunoSEQ multiplex PCR; TCRdb has only the in-frame clones, and not every one. Of 330,000 or so clones listed, around 86% were seen once; the top ten hold more than 0.8%. An approximately 120-subject validation cohort, separate from the approximately 720-subject first cohort, supplied the donors. Overall study results and limits: There were 164 TCR beta chains listed as cytomegalovirus-associated. Confirmation in vitro established that three CMV-associated chains were specific for CMV antigens.

Sequenced material: PBMCs. This TCR came from a woman between 18 and 29 years old in good health and CMV-seronegative.

CDR3 DNA sequence: TGTGCCAGCAGCTTGACTAGCGGGAATGGGGAGACCCAGTACTTC. Amino acids: CASSLTSGNGETQYF. The rearrangement joins TRBV11-2 to TRBJ2-5, with 11 bases that match TRBD2. Trimming removed 3 bases from V and 5 bases from J; junction bases left unmatched: 5. This CDR3 has 15 amino acids. CDR1 is SGHAT and CDR2 is FQNNGV in the germline V gene.